The following is a T cell receptor beta chain sequence with its context. This clonotype was seen a few times. Its antigen is not yet known. Base qualities are not recorded, but no much larger clone differs from it by a single base. The source of the sample is a study of post-analysis software for immune sequencing data (dated by TCRdb to about 2015). Regarding the study in general: Disease courses on record covered relapsing-remitting, secondary progressive and progressive-relapsing multiple sclerosis, though some patients had no subtype annotation. The patient repertoires were set against 10 to 11 previously published healthy control repertoires from donors whose ages ranged from roughly 6 to 25 years. A subset of samples was prepared in parallel using single-end sample barcoding, then pooled and co-amplified after Illumina adapter ligation. General findings and caveats noted by the study authors: The multiple sclerosis patient group was slightly younger than the control group. Strong co-clustering of samples prepared in the same batch was shown by direct clustering with F measure, prompting a batch-effect correction. Significantly lower normalized Chao1 diversity was found in multiple sclerosis patients than in controls, suggesting substantial peripheral T-cell clonal expansion.

To demonstrate the VDJtools post-analysis software, TCR beta repertoires were profiled from the peripheral blood of about a dozen young patients with multiple sclerosis. The multiple sclerosis patients were children and adolescents ranging in age from roughly 6 to 16 years. Receptors were amplified or captured by PCR. Sequencing took place on an Illumina HiSeq 2500. To reduce PCR and sequencing biases, unique molecular identifiers were incorporated into the TCR beta cDNA libraries. Some 500,000 cDNA molecules were obtained per 1 to 10 million input T cells, so each molecule approximated one T cell. The patient libraries were prepared and sequenced with the same protocol used for the earlier healthy control dataset. Within a given batch, samples were prepared together, multiplexed and sequenced on the same HiSeq lane. The paper's data handling went like this. Raw barcoded reads were processed with MIGEC, discarding single-read molecular identifier groups before consensus assembly and CDR3 extraction. Clonotype tables were post-analysed with VDJtools, normalizing diversity by down-sampling all datasets to the smallest sample size. Repertoire overlap clustering matched CDR3 amino acid but not nucleotide sequences to correct batch-related cross-sample contamination. TCRdb trimmed public reads at Q25 via fastp, called clones via MiXCR and kept in-frame beta chains. Every CDR3 protein is listed once, alongside the most common genes and DNA of its rows. In this record, the V and J calls reflect TCRdb's handling and not the investigators' own analysis. A total of about 380,000 distinct CDR3 sequences appear in this sample, around 33% of them only once. The ten largest clones capture around an eighth of the sample.

The sequenced sample was blood. This TCR derives from a girl aged 10 to 17 with multiple sclerosis.

This receptor has the CDR3 CASSSGQGRYDTEAFF. The nucleotides are TGTGCCAGCAGTTCCGGACAGGGACGATATGACACTGAAGCTTTCTTT. The sequence links TRBV12-3 or TRBV12-4 to TRBJ1-1; TRBD1 agrees with 8 junctional bases. From the cysteine up to the phenylalanine, the CDR3 has a length of 16 residues. Just the 48-base CDR3 DNA is kept, in frame starting at base 1. After removal of 4 bases from V and 3 bases from J, the junction retains 10 bases not matched to a gene.